This T cell receptor beta chain derives from a study of T cells of healthy individuals. TCRdb used MiXCR to reprocess the 5' RACE reads, holding one entry per CDR3 protein. The data show around 40,000 distinct CDR3 sequences, around 4.5% seen once. At least ten counts were recorded for this clonotype. The sequence was collected from a human donor in good health.

The CDR3 here is CASSLDLAGRTDTQYF. As DNA, the CDR3 is TGTGCCAGCAGTTTGGATCTAGCGGGGCGCACAGATACGCAGTATTTT. The chain joins TRBV28 to TRBJ2-3; 9 bases are shared with TRBD2. V lost 3 bases and J lost 1; bases outside the gene matches: 5. The CDR3 is made up of 16 amino acids. Germline-derived CDR1 and CDR2 are MDHEN and SYDVKM.